The T cell receptor (beta chain) under discussion was sequenced for a study of sequential checkpoint blockade in melanoma. TCRdb keeps only in-frame clones here, not all; method: immunoSEQ multiplex PCR. The profile shows more than 25,000 clones, 85% to 90% of them singletons. From germline, CDR1 is MNHEY and CDR2 SMNVEV (reference sequence). After removal of 1 base from V and 10 bases from J, the junction contained 10 bases not matched to a gene. The CDR3 covers 15 residues. Treatment described: randomized to nivolumab then ipilimumab (arm A) or the reverse (arm B). Live CD3+CD8+ CD19− CD56− cells were sorted from PBMCs. Only one count was recorded for this clone.

The chain couples TRBV27 to TRBJ2-1; the match to TRBD2 covers 7 bases. Sequencing used CD8+ T cells sorted from blood (inferred from file names), obtained from a patient given nivolumab and ipilimumab in sequence. The receptor comes from a human donor with melanoma. The CDR3 here is CASSLFGGSPWEQFF. The CDR3 bases are TGTGCCAGCAGTTTATTTGGCGGGAGTCCCTGGGAGCAGTTCTTC.